This T cell receptor (beta chain) was obtained from a study of T cell responses to AZD1222 COVID-19 vaccine. Study-level results: Elevations in Spike-specific TCR breadth and depth followed administration of two AZD1222 doses.

Some clones are missing from TCRdb's copy, which holds only in-frame ones; the method was immunoSEQ multiplex PCR. The repertoire holds some 22,000 clones, with roughly 82% as singletons. The CDR3 sequence is 14 residues long. V gave up 8 bases and J gave up 2 bases, with 13 bases separating them. CDR1 and CDR2 (germline): GTSNPN, SVGIG (reference sequence). Regarding this clone: Its specificity is not known.

Specimen: peripheral blood, collected on day 0 of AZD1222 vaccination. The source of this sequence is an adult in good health. V gene TRBV30 combines with J gene TRBJ1-6, with D unclear. This CDR3 reads CATAQETYNSPLHF. DNA of the CDR3: TGTGCCACGGCCCAGGAGACCTATAATTCACCCCTCCACTTT.